This T cell receptor (beta chain) was recorded in a study of T cell changes during pregnancy in multiple sclerosis (dated by TCRdb to about 2019). About the study as a whole: The study examined how the T cell repertoire changed over the course of pregnancy in women with multiple sclerosis.

About this clone: The clone's antigen remains unknown. There are no base qualities to consult, and no much larger clone falls within one base.

Libraries were built with the immunoSEQ multiplex PCR assay. Entries here come from immuneACCESS through TCRdb and include only in-frame sequences with V and J called. Some clones fail to appear in such tables; in the studies checked, an unresolved V gene covers under half of the shortfall, and the cause of the remainder is unknown. This sample is represented by around 60,000 clones; roughly 94% of them were singletons. Together, the top ten hold around 3.5% of the sample. CDR1 LNHNV and CDR2 YYDKDF were looked up in the germline V gene (reference sequence). The CDR3 starts with the cysteine, ends with the phenylalanine, and has 13 residues. The entry retains the CDR3 DNA only, 39 bases that are in frame from base 1. V gives up 7 bases and J gives up 6 bases, and the segment between their germline ends measures 13 bases.

The sample here was CD8+ T cells from peripheral blood mononuclear cells, taken in the third trimester of pregnancy. The TCR was taken from a female donor with multiple sclerosis, enrolled in a pregnancy study. Recombination joined TRBV15 with TRBJ2-4; TRBD2 is possibly the D segment (6 matching bases). The CDR3 protein: CATTGGSGNIQYF. The sequence in DNA is TGTGCCACCACTGGGGGGAGCGGAAACATTCAGTACTTC.